These T cell receptor beta chains were read from a single sample in a study of T cell responses to AZD1222 COVID-19 vaccine. Only in-frame clones appear in the TCRdb table, and some are missing; sequencing was by immunoSEQ multiplex PCR. The sample records 120,000 or so clones, about 88% being singletons. The sequences come from peripheral blood, collected on day 0 of AZD1222 vaccination. The receptors derive from an adult in good health. Each CDR3 is given without its conserved first and last residue. D genes are given only for firm matches.

V gene	D gene	J gene	CDR3 protein
TRBV5-5	.	TRBJ1-6	ASSAGASYNSPLH
TRBV6-1	.	TRBJ2-7	ASSEVYGSYEQY
TRBV5-4	.	TRBJ1-1	ASSLGLQNTEAF
TRBV4-1	TRBD2	TRBJ2-1	ASSQDLWEGRILPDCSEQF
TRBV3-1/TRBV3-2	.	TRBJ2-2	ASSQDLAGELF
TRBV5-4	.	TRBJ2-5	ASAGNPRLGETQY
TRBV10-1	.	TRBJ1-1	ASSDLRYSGTEAF
TRBV19	TRBD1	TRBJ1-5	ASSRARTGGALWPQH
TRBV7-2	TRBD1	TRBJ1-1	ASSLSRTGMTF
TRBV7-9	TRBD1	TRBJ1-1	ASSHRDRDTEAF
TRBV9	TRBD1	TRBJ2-7	ASNSGTGSYEQY
TRBV10-2	.	TRBJ1-1	ASGRGGTEAF
TRBV19	.	TRBJ1-2	ASSPGLNYGYT
TRBV18	.	TRBJ1-1	ASSPSRDLNTEAF
TRBV6-6	.	TRBJ1-1	ASSYSGSGSGTEAF
TRBV19	.	TRBJ1-2	ASSIQGRGRSNYGYT
TRBV27	TRBD1	TRBJ2-7	ASSPTGGIYEQY
TRBV5-1	TRBD2	TRBJ2-5	ASSLARLAGGFARETQY
TRBV19	.	TRBJ1-2	ATRTGTWDGYT
TRBV5-6	TRBD1	TRBJ1-2	ASSTPRQGRSYGYT
TRBV18	.	TRBJ1-2	ASSPGANYGYT
TRBV9	.	TRBJ1-2	ASSVAGAPIGYT
TRBV19	TRBD1	TRBJ1-1	ASRQGPMNTEAF
TRBV19	.	TRBJ1-5	ASSSRMGNYNQPQH
TRBV27	.	TRBJ2-2	ASRASPNTGELF
TRBV27	.	TRBJ2-3	ASSFLRDTQY
TRBV12-3/TRBV12-4	.	TRBJ1-1	ASSLAMAAEAF
TRBV7-6	.	TRBJ1-1	ASSLGWGTEAF
TRBV5-4	.	TRBJ2-5	ASSLVAAQETQY